Shown below are 20 T cell receptor beta chains from a single sample sequenced in a study of cytomegalovirus exposure and HLA in healthy donors. Researchers ran the PCR with 60 Vbeta and 13 Jbeta primers. Sequencing used immunoSEQ multiplex PCR; TCRdb keeps in-frame clones, though not all of them. The sample shows around 190,000 clones, 86% of them seen only once. Sequencing input: PBMCs. The receptors were sampled from a woman younger than 45 in good health and CMV-seronegative.

The rearrangement links TRBV11-2 to TRBJ2-1; D remains unclear. Germline CDR1 is SGHAT and CDR2 is FQNNGV. The V and J ends lost 3 bases and 7 bases respectively, with 7 bases between them. The CDR3 has 12 amino acids. As DNA, the CDR3 is TGTGCCAGCAGCTTGTCCACTAATGAGCAGTTCTTC. This encodes CASSLSTNEQFF.

The chain recombines TRBV2 with TRBJ1-1, with unresolved D. The CDR3 is made up of 13 amino acids. Germline-derived CDR1 and CDR2 are SNHLY and FYNNEI. Trimming shortened V by 3 bases and J by 4 bases, and 9 bases separated the two germline ends. The CDR3 loop reads CASSDEAGTEAFF. CDR3 sequence (DNA): TGTGCCAGCAGTGATGAGGCCGGCACTGAAGCTTTCTTT.

The V call is TRBV6-1, the J call TRBJ2-7; a weak D match, TRBD1 (5 bases). Germline V gene data show CDR1 as MNHNS and CDR2 as SASEGT. Between the trimmed V and J ends, which lost 3 bases and 2 bases, there was a span of 14 bases. The length of the CDR3 is 15 residues. The CDR3 here is CASSETPGLTYEQYF. The CDR3 DNA reads as TGTGCCAGCAGTGAGACCCCAGGGCTAACCTACGAGCAGTACTTC.

The chain has TRBV10-3 and TRBJ2-3; 10 positions match TRBD2. CDR3 length: 17 amino acids. J lost 5 bases, V lost 2 bases, and 10 bases had no gene match. Looked up from germline, CDR1 is ENHRY and CDR2 is SYGVKD. This CDR3 is CAISEGSGRRRQDTQYF. The CDR3 DNA sequence: TGTGCCATCAGTGAGGGTAGCGGGAGGAGGCGCCAAGATACGCAGTATTTT.

This clone was recorded once. The chain links TRBV11-2 to TRBJ2-6, with D uncertain. The V gene lost 2 bases and the J gene lost 0 bases, with 11 bases spanning the gap. The V gene's germline CDR1 is SGHAT and CDR2 FQNNGV. This CDR3 is built from 17 residues. The CDR3 DNA sequence: TGTGCCAGCAGCTTATCACAAATAAGCTCTGGGGCCAACGTCCTGACTTTC. Translated: CASSLSQISSGANVLTF.

This chain uses TRBV4-1 with TRBJ2-1; D is unresolved. V shed 0 bases and J shed 9 bases, with 9 bases lying between them. Germline CDR1 MGHRA, CDR2 YSYEKL. The CDR3 covers 13 residues. The CDR3 coding sequence is TGCGCCAGCAGCCAAGATGGGCTGGTTGAGCAGTTCTTC. This translates into CASSQDGLVEQFF.

This sequence joins TRBV28 and TRBJ2-7; 8 bases match TRBD2. Trimming removed 7 bases from V and 7 bases from J; junction bases left unmatched: 6. The CDR3 runs 12 residues. The V gene's germline CDR1 is MDHEN and CDR2 SYDVKM. This CDR3 reads CASTVGREEQYF. CDR3 coding DNA: TGTGCCAGCACGGTCGGGAGGGAGGAGCAGTACTTC.

This chain connects TRBV6-1 to TRBJ1-2, with D unclear. The CDR3 covers 12 residues. Trimming removed 3 bases at V and 2 bases at J, with 4 bases between. Looked up from germline, CDR1 is MNHNS and CDR2 is SASEGT. The chain's CDR3 is CASSEGNYGYTF. The DNA of the CDR3 is TGTGCCAGCAGTGAGGGCAACTATGGCTACACCTTC.

The chain's CDR3 is CASSPRTGRETQYF. As DNA, the CDR3 is TGTGCCAGCAGTCCCCGGACAGGCCGCGAGACCCAGTACTTC. The chain joins TRBV6-5 to TRBJ2-5, with 7 bases identical to TRBD1. J gave up 5 bases and V 5 bases, and 8 bases lay outside the gene matches. This CDR3 has 14 amino acids. Germline loops: CDR1 MNHEY, CDR2 SVGAGI.

The chain recombines TRBV7-3 with TRBJ2-3; D gene unclear. The length of the CDR3 is 13 residues. V lost 1 base and J 5 bases, leaving 7 bases between the germline ends. Per germline, CDR1 SGHTA and CDR2 FQGTGA. The CDR3 spells CASSLRRGDTQYF. The CDR3 region has the DNA TGTGCCAGCAGCTTAAGGCGAGGAGATACGCAGTATTTT. Full variable domain (outside the CDR3, taken from reference TRBV7-3 and TRBJ2-3): GAGVSQTPSNKVTEKGKYVELRCDPISGHTALYWYRQSLGQGPEFLIYFQGTGAADDSGLPNDRFFAVRPEGSVSTLKIQRTERGDSAVYLCASSLRRGDTQYFGPGTRLTVL.

The chain combines TRBV6-1 with TRBJ2-1; 10 bases line up with TRBD2. The CDR3 runs to 15 residues. The V gene end was trimmed by 4 bases and the J gene end by 6 bases; junction bases not matched to a gene: 6. Germline V CDR1 and CDR2: MNHNS, SASEGT. The CDR3 DNA reads as TGTGCCAGCAGTGCCCCGGGACTAGCGACCAATGAGCAGTTCTTC. Translated: CASSAPGLATNEQFF.

The rearrangement uses TRBV5-4 and TRBJ2-2; 7 bases agree with TRBD1. V was pared by 5 bases and J by 4 bases, with 5 bases of the junction left unmatched. In germline, CDR1 is SGHNT, CDR2 YYREEE (reference sequence). CDR3 length: 14 residues. CDR3 coding DNA: TGTGCCAGCAGAGTACAGGGGTTCACCGGGGAGCTGTTTTTT. It codes for CASRVQGFTGELFF.

The chain employs TRBV4-1 and TRBJ1-2; tentative D call: TRBD1 (6 bases). Germline values: CDR1 MGHRA, CDR2 YSYEKL. The CDR3 is made up of 18 amino acids. V lost 2 bases, J lost 0 bases, and 19 bases lay in between. DNA for the CDR3: TGCGCCAGCAGCCAACTACTCAGGGGCCCTCCCTCTAACTATGGCTACACCTTC. This codes for CASSQLLRGPPSNYGYTF.

The chain is built from TRBV10-2 and TRBJ2-3; TRBD2 matches 10 bases. Per germline, CDR1 WSHSY and CDR2 SAAADI. Trimming cost V 3 bases and J 0 bases; bases outside gene matches: 0. The CDR3 is made up of 15 amino acids. The CDR3 bases are TGCGCCAGCAGTGAACTAGCGGGGAGCACAGATACGCAGTATTTT. It is translated as CASSELAGSTDTQYF.

J is TRBJ2-7 and V is TRBV6-1; TRBD1 agrees at 11 bases. This CDR3 region has 15 residues. Germline trimming cut 6 bases from V and 4 bases from J; bases unmatched to any gene: 8. The germline V gene has CDR1 MNHNS and CDR2 SASEGT. The CDR3 bases are TGTGCCAGCAGGACAGGACAGGGGGCCCTATACGAGCAGTACTTC. This sequence encodes CASRTGQGALYEQYF.

This chain connects TRBV6-6 to TRBJ2-1, with D perhaps TRBD2 (5 bases). V was shortened by 8 bases and J by 7 bases, with 21 bases between the two germline ends. The CDR3 sequence is 15 residues long. Germline CDR1 and CDR2: MNHNY and SVGAGI (reference sequence). This CDR3 is CASRTTGLPRNEQFF. In DNA, the CDR3 is TGTGCCAGCCGAACCACCGGACTGCCTAGAAATGAGCAGTTCTTC.

The chain has TRBV18 and TRBJ2-3; 12 bases map to TRBD2. V lost 3 bases to trimming and J lost 5 bases; unmatched junction nucleotides: 0. Germline assignment: CDR1 KGHSH and CDR2 LQKENI. This CDR3 comprises 14 residues. In DNA, the CDR3 is TGTGCCAGCTCACCGACTAGCGGGAGAGATACGCAGTATTTT. Translated, it gives CASSPTSGRDTQYF.

This clone was seen a handful of times. This sequence joins TRBV5-1 and TRBJ2-7; possibly TRBD2 for D (5 bases). In germline, CDR1 is SGHRS, CDR2 YFSETQ. Trimming stripped 6 bases from V and 0 bases from J, with 16 bases between. The CDR3 is 15 residues long. The DNA for the CDR3 is TGCGCCAGCACCCCCCAGGTAGGGAGCTCCTACGAGCAGTACTTC. Translated, it gives CASTPQVGSSYEQYF.

This rearrangement joins TRBV2 to TRBJ1-5; no clear D gene. This CDR3 contains 16 residues. Trimming took 2 bases from V and 7 from J, leaving 18 bases between them. Germline CDR1 is SNHLY and CDR2 is FYNNEI. The CDR3 DNA follows: TGTGCCAGCAGTGAACTACAGTCTTGGTCTGGACAGCCCCAGCATTTT. It codes for CASSELQSWSGQPQHF.

This sequence joins TRBV6-6 and TRBJ1-3; maybe TRBD1 (5 bases). The V end lost 5 bases, the J end lost 1 base, and 9 bases lay between the germline ends. This CDR3 contains 14 residues. Germline CDR1 reads MNHNY; CDR2 reads SVGAGI (reference sequence). CDR3 region: CASSAGLSGNTIYF. CDR3 nucleotides: TGTGCCAGCAGTGCAGGGTTGTCTGGAAACACCATATATTTT.